Listed below are T cell receptor beta chains from one sample, sequenced in a study of cytomegalovirus exposure and HLA in healthy donors. TCRdb keeps only in-frame clones here, not all; method: immunoSEQ multiplex PCR. This repertoire includes about 64,000 clones. The sequenced sample consisted of PBMCs. Receptor source: a woman between 18 and 29 years old in good health and CMV-seronegative. Each CDR3 is given with its conserved first and last residue. A D gene is named only where the DNA matches it firmly.

D gene,V gene,J gene,CDR3 DNA,CDR3 protein
-,TRBV6-5,TRBJ2-1,TGTGCCAGCAGTTCCGGCGACTTGGCCATTGGTGATGAGCAGTTCTTC,CASSSGDLAIGDEQFF
TRBD1,TRBV15,TRBJ1-2,TGTGCCACCAGCAGAGATAGGACAGGTCTTAACTATGGCTACACCTTC,CATSRDRTGLNYGYTF
-,TRBV30,TRBJ1-1,TGTGCCTGGAGTATGACACCTAACACTGAAGCTTTCTTT,CAWSMTPNTEAFF
-,TRBV6-5,TRBJ2-3,TGTGCCAGCAGCCAGGACTACACAGATACGCAGTATTTT,CASSQDYTDTQYF
TRBD1,TRBV6-1,TRBJ1-4,TGTGCCAGCGGGGACAGGGTCGAAAAACTGTTTTTT,CASGDRVEKLFF
TRBD1,TRBV6-5,TRBJ1-6,TGTGCCAGCAGCCGGGGACAGGGCGGTACACCCCACTTT,CASSRGQGGTPHF
TRBD2,TRBV5-1,TRBJ2-1,TGCGCCAGCAGCTTGAGGCGGGGGGGCCACAATGAGCAGTTCTTC,CASSLRRGGHNEQFF
-,TRBV19,TRBJ2-5,TGTGCCAGTAGTAGACCACCTCGGGCTAGCGCTCAAGAGACCCAGTACTTC,CASSRPPRASAQETQYF
-,TRBV4-1,TRBJ1-5,TGCGCCAGCAGCCCCACAGAACGGACTTGGGGCAATCAGCCCCAGCATTTT,CASSPTERTWGNQPQHF
TRBD1,TRBV27,TRBJ2-7,TGTGCCAGCGGGGGACAGGCGAGCTCCTACGAGCAGTACTTC,CASGGQASSYEQYF
-,TRBV14,TRBJ1-2,TGTGCCAGCAGCCGGGACAAGGGGGTCTATGGCTACACCTTC,CASSRDKGVYGYTF
-,TRBV2,TRBJ2-7,TGTGCCAGCAATGCGGGGGCGGGGAACGAGCAGTACTTC,CASNAGAGNEQYF
TRBD1,TRBV11-3,TRBJ2-7,TGTGCCAGCAGCTGGTGGGACAGGGACGAGCAGTACTTC,CASSWWDRDEQYF
-,TRBV25-1,TRBJ2-1,TGTGCCAGCAGTCCTCCCCGGGGCTACAATGAGCAGTTCTTC,CASSPPRGYNEQFF
TRBD1,TRBV7-9,TRBJ2-7,TGTGCCAGCAGCCTACAGGGGCCATACGAGCAGTACTTC,CASSLQGPYEQYF
TRBD2,TRBV6-5,TRBJ2-3,TGTGCCAGCAGTTACGGGACTAGCGCTAGCACAGATACGCAGTATTTT,CASSYGTSASTDTQYF
-,TRBV30,TRBJ1-1,TGTGCCTGGAGTATCGGAGCGTGGGCTTTCTTT,CAWSIGAWAFF
-,TRBV7-9,TRBJ2-7,TGTGCCAGCAGCGCCGGACTAGGGGGGAGCGAGCAGTACTTC,CASSAGLGGSEQYF
-,TRBV18,TRBJ1-1,TGTGCCAGCTCCCTCGGAGAGACTGAAGCTTTCTTT,CASSLGETEAFF
-,TRBV13,TRBJ2-7,TGTGCCAGCAGCCGTACTCGGGGTGAGCAGTACTTC,CASSRTRGEQYF
TRBD2,TRBV7-9,TRBJ2-3,TGTGCCAGCAGCTTCGGGAGGGACACAGATAAGCAGTATTTT,CASSFGRDTDKQYF
-,TRBV9,TRBJ1-6,TGTGCCAGCAGCGTAGTTTCGGATTCACCCCTCCACTTT,CASSVVSDSPLHF
-,TRBV18,TRBJ2-7,TGTGCCAGCTCACCACGAGGCGGCAGGGTGCAGGAGCAGTACTTC,CASSPRGGRVQEQYF
-,TRBV5-1,TRBJ2-7,TGCGCCAGCAGCTTGGGCGGGACGCAAGCCTACGAGCAGTACTTC,CASSLGGTQAYEQYF
TRBD1,TRBV25-1,TRBJ1-1,TGTGCCAGCAGTGGACAGGGTGCGAACACTGAAGCTTTCTTT,CASSGQGANTEAFF
-,TRBV7-6,TRBJ1-1,TGTGCCAGCAGCTTAGACACGAACACTGAAGCTTTCTTT,CASSLDTNTEAFF
TRBD2,TRBV7-7,TRBJ2-1,TGTGCTAGCAGCCCGGGACTAGCGCGCTCCTACAATGAGCAGTTCTTC,CASSPGLARSYNEQFF
TRBD2,TRBV5-1,TRBJ2-7,TGCGCCAGCAGCTTGCGGGGTGGTGGGACTAGCGGTCGAAGACTCTACGAGCAGTACTTC,CASSLRGGGTSGRRLYEQYF
TRBD2,TRBV29-1,TRBJ2-2,TGCAGCGCGGGGGAGGGGAACACCGGGGAGCTGTTTTTT,CSAGEGNTGELFF
-,TRBV29-1,TRBJ2-7,TGCAGCGTTGAAGATCGGGACTACGAGCAGTACTTC,CSVEDRDYEQYF
-,TRBV10-2,TRBJ2-7,TGCGCCAGCAGGGACAGCTCCTACGAGCAGTACTTC,CASRDSSYEQYF
TRBD1,TRBV19,TRBJ1-6,TGTGCCAGTACCCCAACCGGGACAGTTAATTCACCCCTCCACTTT,CASTPTGTVNSPLHF
TRBD1,TRBV5-1,TRBJ1-1,TGCGCCAGCAGCTTGGCAACAGGGGGGAAGAACACTGAAGCTTTCTTT,CASSLATGGKNTEAFF
-,TRBV7-3,TRBJ2-2,TGTGCCAGCAGCGCCCTAGAGGCCGGGGAGCTGTTTTTT,CASSALEAGELFF
TRBD1,TRBV20-1,TRBJ2-7,TGCAGTGGGACAGGGACCTACGAGCAGTACTTC,CSGTGTYEQYF
TRBD1,TRBV5-6,TRBJ2-5,TGTGCCAGCAGCTTGTCCGGGACAGGGTTCGTAGAGACCCAGTACTTC,CASSLSGTGFVETQYF
-,TRBV25-1,TRBJ2-3,TGTGCCAGCAGTCCCTCTACCCAGCGGGATACGCAGTATTTT,CASSPSTQRDTQYF
TRBD2,TRBV6-5,TRBJ2-1,TGTGCCAGCAGTTACTCGGTAGCGGGAAGAAATGAGCAGTTCTTC,CASSYSVAGRNEQFF
-,TRBV9,TRBJ1-2,TGTGCCAGCAGCGTAGAGGGGGGGGACTATGGTGGCTACACCTTC,CASSVEGGDYGGYTF
-,TRBV18,TRBJ1-5,TGTGCCAGCTCACCACAGGGGAATAATCAGCCCCAGCATTTT,CASSPQGNNQPQHF
-,TRBV27,TRBJ1-2,TGTGCCAGCAGTTTAGCCGGGGATGGCTACACCTTC,CASSLAGDGYTF
-,TRBV5-1,TRBJ1-5,TGCGCCAGCAGCTTAACGGGGACTTCTAATCAGCCCCAGCATTTT,CASSLTGTSNQPQHF
TRBD2,TRBV29-1,TRBJ2-3,TGCAGCGCCCGGGGCAGCGGGGGTATTACAGATACGCAGTATTTT,CSARGSGGITDTQYF
-,TRBV18,TRBJ1-5,TGTGCCAGCTCACCGGCGGGTTCGGGGCCCCAGCATTTT,CASSPAGSGPQHF
-,TRBV13,TRBJ2-1,TGTGCCAGCAGCTCTTATGGGGGGATGTCGGACAATGAGCAGTTCTTC,CASSSYGGMSDNEQFF
-,TRBV6-1,TRBJ1-1,TGTGCCAGCTATACAGGGTGGGACACTGAAGCTTTCTTT,CASYTGWDTEAFF
TRBD1,TRBV9,TRBJ1-1,TGTGCCAGCAGCGCGGCCCGGCAGGGGGGAGAAGCTTTCTTT,CASSAARQGGEAFF
TRBD1,TRBV4-1,TRBJ1-1,TGCGCCAGCAGCCCCGGGACAGAGGGAGTGGATACTGAAGCTTTCTTT,CASSPGTEGVDTEAFF
TRBD1,TRBV4-1,TRBJ2-5,TGCGCCAGCAGTAAACAGGGGCCGGCGGGTGAGACCCAGTACTTC,CASSKQGPAGETQYF
-,TRBV7-2,TRBJ2-1,TGTGCCAGCAGCTTAGCCAAGGGGCTCGCGTTTAATGAGCAGTTCTTC,CASSLAKGLAFNEQFF
-,TRBV7-9,TRBJ2-1,TGTGCCAGCAGCTTGGGGCGACGGGATGAGCAGTTCTTC,CASSLGRRDEQFF
-,TRBV13,TRBJ1-1,TGTGCCAGCAGCTCCCCAGTGAACACTGAAGCTTTCTTT,CASSSPVNTEAFF
-,TRBV18,TRBJ1-2,TGTGCCAGCTCACCAGGGAGAGCTAACTATGGCTACACCTTC,CASSPGRANYGYTF
TRBD2,TRBV19,TRBJ2-2,TGTGCCAGTAGTATTAGAGCGGGGGGGTACACCGGGGAGCTGTTTTTT,CASSIRAGGYTGELFF
TRBD2,TRBV9,TRBJ2-3,TGTGCCAGCAGCGTCTCGGCGGGAGCGGGCACAGATACGCAGTATTTT,CASSVSAGAGTDTQYF
TRBD1,TRBV10-1,TRBJ2-7,TGCGCCAGCAGTGAGATTGGGACAGATGATGATGGTTACGAGCAGTACTTC,CASSEIGTDDDGYEQYF
-,TRBV6-5,TRBJ1-2,TGTGCCAGCAGGAGACGGCGGTCTAACTATGGCTACACCTTC,CASRRRRSNYGYTF